This T cell receptor (beta chain) was observed in a study of cytomegalovirus exposure and HLA in healthy donors. The CDR3 loop spans 16 amino acids. Germline trimming cut 4 bases from V and 2 bases from J; bases unmatched to any gene: 2. Germline loops: CDR1 ENHRY, CDR2 SYGVKD. With regard to this clone: Its antigen remains unknown.

The study, taken as a whole, reports: Rates of TCR association differed by HLA locus in a later analysis, with DRB1 highest and HLA-C lowest. Later analysis identified several of the most significant clusters that appeared linked to common viral pathogens.

PCR primers comprised 60 Vbeta and 13 Jbeta primers. Sequencing used immunoSEQ multiplex PCR; TCRdb keeps in-frame clones, though not all of them. The table lists about 110,000 clones, about 80% of them singletons. The sequenced material came from PBMCs. The rearrangement joins TRBV10-3 to TRBJ2-3; 14 nucleotides agree with TRBD2. The clonotype originates from a woman in her fifties or sixties in good health and CMV-seropositive. CDR3 nucleotides: TGTGCCATCAGTGGGACTAGCGGGGGGCCCACAGATACGCAGTATTTT. This encodes CAISGTSGGPTDTQYF.